This passage covers 8 T cell receptor beta chains from one sample sequenced in a study of tumor-infiltrating lymphocytes in primary liver carcinoma. The source material, 20-30 mg of unsorted bulk tissue, was used to co-extract RNA and DNA. Starting from 500 ng of total RNA, TCR beta cDNA was produced with a primer in the constant region. For TCR beta, libraries were produced by three nested multiplex PCR rounds using slightly modified ARM-PCR. In the first two PCR rounds, TRBV1-TRBV30 forward primers were paired with a C-beta reverse primer, and each round lasted roughly 10 cycles. TCRdb recomputed calls from the multiplex PCR reads with MiXCR, one row per CDR3 protein. The sample lists about 120,000 distinct CDR3 sequences; around 70% were seen once. The sequenced sample consisted of tumor-adjacent normal liver tissue. The receptors here all came from a woman in her sixties with primary liver carcinoma and hepatitis B virus infection.

Remarks on this clonotype: As the CDR3 is not closed by the conserved phenylalanine or tryptophan, this likely results from a read error. It is unclear where the CDR3 begins or ends on the DNA, so no DNA is shown, and the CDR3 is as TCRdb lists it. This chain links TRBV11-2 with TRBJ2-2; the table's D gene call, TRBD1, was not cross checked with the DNA. The CDR3 has 13 amino acids, counting both end residues. Germline-derived CDR1 and CDR2 are SGHAT and FQNNGV. CDR3 residues: CASSLRGTGEPFL.

Remarks on this clonotype: A much larger clone lies one base from this, so it may be a read error. The CDR3 protein is CAISVLSQGTEAFF. The CDR3 DNA reads as TGTGCCATCAGTGTACTAAGTCAGGGCACTGAAGCTTTCTTT. V and J are TRBV2 and TRBJ1-1; D perhaps matches TRBD1 (5 bases). This CDR3 has 14 amino acids. Germline assignment: CDR1 SNHLY and CDR2 FYNNEI.

This chain joins TRBV11-3 and TRBJ1-1; 7 nucleotides match TRBD1. Trimming took 5 bases from V and 0 from J; bases not matched to a gene: 27. Germline loops: CDR1 SGHNT, CDR2 YENEEA. CDR3 length: 22 residues. The CDR3 protein is CASSPLMRTGEQRANLNTEAFF. The CDR3 DNA reads TGTGCCAGCAGCCCTTTAATGAGGACAGGAGAACAGAGGGCCAACTTGAACACTGAAGCTTTCTTT.

There are many counts of this clonotype. This rearrangement joins TRBV12-3 or TRBV12-4 to TRBJ2-1; D not resolved. The CDR3 covers 12 residues. The V end was cut by 1 base, the J end by 9 bases, with 7 bases between. This chain's CDR3 is CASSLGWGEQFF. The CDR3 nucleotides read TGTGCCAGCAGTTTAGGTTGGGGTGAGCAGTTCTTC.

About this clonotype: This may come from a read error, since a much larger clone is one base off. This chain uses TRBV5-1 with TRBJ1-1; D gene uncertain. The length of the CDR3 is 14 residues. Germline V gene data show CDR1 as SGHRS and CDR2 as YFSETQ. V gave up 4 bases and J gave up 4 bases, with 14 bases separating them. The CDR3 protein is CASSMRLGSTEAFF. CDR3 bases: TGCGCCAGCAGCATGAGGTTGGGCAGCACTGAAGCTTTCTTT. Supplemented by reference TRBV5-1 and TRBJ1-1, the full variable domain reads KAGVTQTPRYLIKTRGQQVTLSCSPISGHRSVSWYQQTPGQGLQFLFEYFSETQRNKGNFPGRFSGRQFSNSRSEMNVSTLELGDSALYLCASSMRLGSTEAFFGQGTRLTVV.

For this clonotype: A much larger clone sits a single nucleotide away, making a read error possible. V and J are TRBV28 and TRBJ1-5; D may be TRBD1 (5 bases). Germline CDR1 and CDR2: MDHEN and SYDVKM. The CDR3 runs 15 residues. Trimming removed 6 bases from V and 2 bases from J, with 14 bases in between. The CDR3 is CASRPGLQGNQPQHF. As DNA, the CDR3 is TGTGCCAGCAGGCCGGGACTGCAGGGCAATCAGCCCCAGCATTTT.

This clonotype came up a few times. This sequence may be a read error, since a much larger clone differs from it by one base. The chain uses TRBV5-6 and TRBJ2-7; TRBD2 matches 10 bases. This CDR3 is 11 amino acids long. The V gene's germline CDR1 is SGHDT and CDR2 YYEEEE. The CDR3 protein is CASSTGLALDF. DNA of the CDR3: TGTGCCAGCAGCACGGGACTAGCGCTCGACTTC.

As regards this clonotype: The CDR3 end shows no conserved phenylalanine or tryptophan, and so a read error is likely. The chain links TRBV11-2 to TRBJ2-5; 10 nucleotides align to TRBD2. CDR3 length: 14 residues. J gave up 7 bases and V 5 bases, and 7 bases lay outside the gene matches. CDR1 SGHAT and CDR2 FQNNGV come from the germline V gene. CDR3 nucleotides: TGTGCCAGCAGCCGTGATACTAGCGGGGCGACCCAGTACCTC. It encodes CASSRDTSGATQYL.